Given below is one TCR beta chain in context. The sample belongs to a study of monozygotic twins with inflammatory bowel disease. The CDR3 consists of 17 residues. Germline assignment: CDR1 SGHDT and CDR2 YYEEEE. Addition of UMIs with a 6-nucleotide sample barcode was achieved by template switching. The authors ran two nested PCRs of about 16 and 10 cycles on TCRalpha and TCRbeta cDNA. TCRdb re-called the 5' RACE reads and catalogs CDR3 proteins one per entry, DNA excluded. The sample table includes approximately 160,000 distinct CDR3 sequences. Sequencing was carried out using blood. The rearrangement joins TRBV5-6 to TRBJ2-5; TCRdb selects TRBD2, and the lack of DNA leaves this call unchecked. The sequence was obtained from a human donor with ulcerative colitis or Crohn's disease, or a healthy co-twin of an affected twin (not recorded which). This chain's CDR3 is CASSLGLADRFQETQYF.